Presented here are 8 T cell receptor beta chains from one specimen sequenced in a study of cytomegalovirus exposure and HLA in healthy donors. Primers: 60 Vbeta forward and 13 Jbeta reverse. Clones were read by immunoSEQ multiplex PCR, and TCRdb kept only the in-frame ones, dropping some. The sample consists of under 150,000 clones, 70% to 85% of them appearing once. The sample consisted of PBMCs. The receptors were gathered from a boy younger than 18 in good health and CMV-seronegative.

The chain links TRBV7-3 to TRBJ2-2; D is possibly TRBD2 (6 bases). V was clipped by 8 bases and J by 5 bases, with 12 bases between them. The CDR3 length is 13 residues. Per the germline V gene, CDR1 is SGHTA and CDR2 is FQGTGA. CDR3 bases: TGTGCCAGCGCGAAGGGGACTACCGGGGAGCTGTTTTTT. It yields the protein CASAKGTTGELFF.

CDR3 DNA: TGCAGCGTTCTGCCGGAGAGCGAAGAGACCCAGTACTTC. Protein sequence: CSVLPESEETQYF. The chain has TRBV29-1 and TRBJ2-5; no firm D call. This CDR3 is built from 13 residues. CDR1 is SQVTM, CDR2 ANQGSEA, per germline. The germline V and J ends were trimmed by 5 bases and 3 bases, with 13 bases remaining between them.

The rearrangement joins TRBV19 to TRBJ1-1, with TRBD1 identical over 10 bases. The CDR3 length is 18 residues. Germline values: CDR1 LNHDA, CDR2 SQIVND (reference sequence). With V trimmed by 6 bases and J by 0 bases, 13 bases remained unmatched. This chain's CDR3 is CASRRGTGEAYVNTEAFF. Written as DNA, the CDR3 is TGTGCCAGTAGGCGTGGGACAGGGGAAGCTTACGTGAACACTGAAGCTTTCTTT.

This clone was counted at least ten times. V and J are TRBV6-4 and TRBJ2-2, with a possible D match to TRBD2 (5 bases). V lost 2 bases to trimming and J lost 5 bases, with 12 bases between them. The CDR3 spans 15 residues. Germline values: CDR1 MRHNA, CDR2 SNTAGT. This CDR3 is CASSDGKGETGELFF. Here the CDR3 DNA reads TGTGCCAGCAGTGACGGGAAGGGAGAAACCGGGGAGCTGTTTTTT.

V and J are TRBV5-6 and TRBJ2-1; 16 bases align to TRBD2. The germline CDR1 and CDR2 sequences are SGHDT and YYEEEE. Trimming at V came to 6 bases and at J to 7 bases, leaving 7 bases not matched to a gene. This CDR3 is 16 amino acids long. In nucleotides, the CDR3 is TGTGCCAGCACCTGGGGGACTAGCGGGAGGGTTAATGAGCAGTTCTTC. This gives the protein CASTWGTSGRVNEQFF.

The table lists this clone with a few counts. The genes are TRBV4-1 and TRBJ2-1; 16 nucleotides align to TRBD2. Germline CDR1 reads MGHRA; CDR2 reads YSYEKL. Losses at the gene ends were 4 bases for V and 5 bases for J; bases not matched to a gene: 11. This CDR3 has 19 residues. The CDR3 here is CASSRPGTSGRADNNEQFF. For the CDR3, the DNA is TGCGCCAGCAGCCGTCCCGGGACTAGCGGGAGGGCCGATAACAATGAGCAGTTCTTC.

V gene TRBV28 combines with J gene TRBJ2-3, with 10 bases aligning to TRBD2. CDR3 length: 16 residues. CDR1 MDHEN and CDR2 SYDVKM come from the germline V gene. V shed 5 bases and J 7 bases; nucleotides not matched to a gene: 12. Written as DNA, the CDR3 is TGTGCCAGCAGTCATATTAGCGGGGGGAGTTTATATACGCAGTATTTT. It codes for CASSHISGGSLYTQYF.

This chain links TRBV12-2 with TRBJ2-1; whether TRBD1, the table's D call, matches the DNA was not checked. TRBV12-2 is recorded as a pseudogene. The CDR3 loop spans 17 amino acids. The CDR3 here is CASRLAGSGKSHNEQFF. Written as DNA, the CDR3 is TGTGCAAGTCGCTTAGCGGGTTCAGGGAAGAGTCACAATGAGCAGTTCTTC.